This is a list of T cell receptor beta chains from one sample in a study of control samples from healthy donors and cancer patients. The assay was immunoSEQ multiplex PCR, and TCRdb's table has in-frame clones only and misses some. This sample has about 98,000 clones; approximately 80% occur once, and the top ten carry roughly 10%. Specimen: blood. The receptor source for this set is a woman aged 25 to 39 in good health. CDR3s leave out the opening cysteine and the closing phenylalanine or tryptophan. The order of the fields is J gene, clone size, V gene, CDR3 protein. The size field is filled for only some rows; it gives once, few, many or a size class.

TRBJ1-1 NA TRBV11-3 ASSLVQGEIDEAF
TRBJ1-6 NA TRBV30 AWGRQGGSPLH
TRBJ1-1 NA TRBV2 ASRYRGMNTEAF
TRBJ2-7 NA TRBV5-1 ASSLEGQSSYEQY
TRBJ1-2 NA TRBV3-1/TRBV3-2 ASSQRGQGAGIGYT
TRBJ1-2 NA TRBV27 ASSLSGYGYT
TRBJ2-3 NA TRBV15 AAGVRTSGGAGTDTQY
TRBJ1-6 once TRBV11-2 ASSLQTYNSPLH
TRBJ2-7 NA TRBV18 ASSHRTDSYEQY
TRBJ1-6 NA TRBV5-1 ASRSEASSYNSPLH
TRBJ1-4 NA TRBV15 ATSRDRGTNEKLF
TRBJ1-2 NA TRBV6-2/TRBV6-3 ASSPPDRVYGYT
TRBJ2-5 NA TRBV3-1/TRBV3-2 ASSPPQGGERETQY
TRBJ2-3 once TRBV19 ASTDRGGPGTDTQY
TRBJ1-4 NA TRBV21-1 ASSRDRGFEKLF
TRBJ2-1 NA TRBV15 ATSRDRRRSMYNEQF
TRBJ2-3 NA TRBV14 ASSQVAGGSTDTQY
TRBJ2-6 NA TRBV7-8 ACHIAGWANVLT
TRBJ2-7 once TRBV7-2 ASSPPTSYEQY
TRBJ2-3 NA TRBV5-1 ASSLGQGPDTQY
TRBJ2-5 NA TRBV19 ASSGSRETQY
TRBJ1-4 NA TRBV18 ASSRDNEKLF
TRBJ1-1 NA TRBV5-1 ASRTGSMNTEAF
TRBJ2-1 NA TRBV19 ASSIGFWEAGEQF
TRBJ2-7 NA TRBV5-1 ASSLPQDYEQY
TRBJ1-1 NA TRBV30 AWSGRWEAF
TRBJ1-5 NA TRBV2 ASSDLRGGQPQH
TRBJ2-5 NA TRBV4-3 ASSQDGLAGGKTQY
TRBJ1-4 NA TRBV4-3 ASSQGGRTNEKLF
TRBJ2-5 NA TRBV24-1 ATSDFRRGLSETQY
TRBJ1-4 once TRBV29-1 SVRDRATNEKLF
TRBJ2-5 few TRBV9 ASSVVAGGPSETQY
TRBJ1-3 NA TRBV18 ASAAGLALSGNTIY
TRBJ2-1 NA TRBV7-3 ASSRGYNEQF
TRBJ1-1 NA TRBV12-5 ASGLFRGPKNTEAF
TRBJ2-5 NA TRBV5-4 ASSPELGQGQETQY
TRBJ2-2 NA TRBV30 AWSEQRQHTGELF
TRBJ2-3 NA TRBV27 ASSLSALASDTQY
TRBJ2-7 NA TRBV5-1 ASSSTGGGTYEQY
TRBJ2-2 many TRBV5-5 ASSDTRTGELF
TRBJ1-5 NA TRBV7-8 ASSLGGQQGRI
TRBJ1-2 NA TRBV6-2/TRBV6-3 ASSYRQVNYGYT
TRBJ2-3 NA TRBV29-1 SVELVTRRGWTDTQY
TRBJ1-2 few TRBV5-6 ASSLEVAYYGYT
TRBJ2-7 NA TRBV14 ASSEQGLGAYEQY
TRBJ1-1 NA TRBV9 ASSVEQNTEAF
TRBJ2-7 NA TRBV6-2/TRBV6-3 ASSYSMLSEQY
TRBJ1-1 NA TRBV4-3 ASSQEPQGYTEAF
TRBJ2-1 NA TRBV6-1 ASSEDIGSSYNEQF
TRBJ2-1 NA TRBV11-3 ASSLDPAGPQF
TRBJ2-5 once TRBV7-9 ASRQRGPQETQY